Listed here are 27 T cell receptor beta chains from one sample, sequenced in a study of OX40 agonist ivuxolimab in advanced cancers. TCRdb keeps only in-frame clones here, not all; method: immunoSEQ multiplex PCR. The table lists about 55,000 clones, around four fifths of them singletons. This sample comprised CD4+ or CD8+ T cells sorted from blood, obtained in a trial of the OX40 agonist ivuxolimab. Receptors originate from an adult with an advanced solid tumor such as melanoma, head and neck, liver or kidney cancer.

This clone was detected only a few times. The chain uses TRBV28 and TRBJ1-5; 9 bases fit TRBD1. Germline lookup yields CDR1 MDHEN and CDR2 SYDVKM. V trimming: 4 bases; J trimming: 6 bases; junction bases outside the gene matches: 10. The CDR3 is made up of 16 amino acids. CDR3 protein: CASSYTGGVKRQPQHF. Here the CDR3 DNA reads TGTGCCAGCAGTTATACAGGGGGCGTTAAGCGTCAGCCCCAGCATTTT. Combining the CDR3 with reference TRBV28 and TRBJ1-5 gives the whole variable domain DVKVTQSSRYLVKRTGEKVFLECVQDMDHENMFWYRQDPGLGLRLIYFSYDVKMKEKGDIPEGYSVSREKKERFSLILESASTNQTSMYLCASSYTGGVKRQPQHFGDGTRLSIL.

J is TRBJ1-4 and V is TRBV7-2, with 10 bases matching TRBD1. Germline loops: CDR1 SGHTA, CDR2 FQGNSA. The CDR3 extends over 15 amino acids. The V segment lost 2 bases and the J segment 7 bases; nucleotides outside the gene matches: 4. The CDR3 nucleotides read TGTGCCAGCAGCTTATTCCGGGACAGGGGTGAAAAACTGTTTTTT. It specifies CASSLFRDRGEKLFF.

This chain connects TRBV19 to TRBJ2-1; D is ambiguous. This CDR3 has 15 amino acids. The germline V and J ends were trimmed by 5 bases and 0 bases, with 11 bases remaining between them. In germline, CDR1 is LNHDA, CDR2 SQIVND (reference sequence). As DNA, the CDR3 is TGTGCCAGTAGTTCCGGACGGAGCTCCTACAATGAGCAGTTCTTC. Translation: CASSSGRSSYNEQFF.

V and J are TRBV10-3 and TRBJ2-5; TRBD1 aligns across 7 bases. With V trimmed by 10 bases and J by 4 bases, 9 bases remained unmatched. The germline gives CDR1 ENHRY, CDR2 SYGVKD. The CDR3 sequence is 13 residues long. CDR3: CATQPRQGETQYF. In DNA, the CDR3 is TGTGCCACCCAACCTAGACAGGGAGAGACCCAGTACTTC.

The rearrangement uses TRBV19 and TRBJ1-2; TRBD1 agrees at 7 bases. Unmatched junction bases numbered 9, after V lost 6 bases and J lost 2 bases. Germline CDR1 and CDR2: LNHDA and SQIVND (reference sequence). CDR3 length: 15 residues. CDR3 nucleotide sequence: TGTGCCAGTAGCACACGGACAGGAAGGAACTATGGCTACACCTTC. This gives the protein CASSTRTGRNYGYTF.

This clone was seen more than once but under ten times. The chain joins TRBV6-6 to TRBJ1-2; D is ambiguous. CDR3 length: 15 residues. The germline V gene encodes CDR1 MNHNY and CDR2 SVGAGI (reference sequence). Between the trimmed V and J ends, which lost 2 bases and 2 bases, there was a span of 12 bases. The chain's CDR3 is CASSYLTSSNYGYTF. CDR3 DNA sequence: TGTGCCAGCAGTTACCTCACATCTTCAAACTATGGCTACACCTTC.

The chain is built from TRBV5-8 and TRBJ1-4, with 8 bases aligning to TRBD1. The CDR3 spans 16 residues. Germline CDR1 is SGHTS and CDR2 is YDEGEE. The junction had 9 bases not matched to a gene; V was cut back by 0 bases and J by 8 bases. Here the CDR3 DNA reads TGTGCCAGCAGCTTGGGGACAGGGCGAGTGAGAGAAAAACTGTTTTTT. Its translation is CASSLGTGRVREKLFF.

The chain recombines TRBV19 with TRBJ2-4; D assignment may be TRBD1 or TRBD2 (5 bases each). Trimming took off 7 bases at V and 1 base at J, with 14 bases between the two ends. In germline, CDR1 is LNHDA, CDR2 SQIVND (reference sequence). The CDR3 spans 15 residues. CDR3 sequence reads: CASTTREPAKNIQYF. The CDR3 bases are TGTGCCAGTACCACCAGGGAGCCGGCCAAAAACATTCAGTACTTC.

The chain is built from TRBV4-1 and TRBJ2-7; 9 bases align to TRBD1. The CDR3 consists of 16 residues. J gave up 3 bases and V 3 bases, and 9 bases lay outside the gene matches. Germline CDR1 reads MGHRA; CDR2 reads YSYEKL. The CDR3 nucleotides are TGCGCCAGCAGCCACACCCCGGGACAGGGATTCTACGAGCAGTACTTC. Its translation is CASSHTPGQGFYEQYF.

This clone was observed a few times. This chain uses TRBV7-8 with TRBJ2-3, with 9 positions matching TRBD2. Germline CDR1 and CDR2: SGHVS and FQNEAQ. The CDR3 has 15 amino acids. J lost 2 bases, V lost 3 bases, and 3 bases had no gene match. The CDR3 coding sequence is TGTGCCAGCAGCTTTGTAGCGGGAGACACAGATACGCAGTATTTT. Translated: CASSFVAGDTDTQYF. Variable domain in full (rest from reference TRBV7-8 and TRBJ2-3): GAGVSQSPRYKVAKRGQDVALRCDPISGHVSLFWYQQALGQGPEFLTYFQNEAQLDKSGLPSDRFFAERPEGSVSTLKIQRTQQEDSAVYLCASSFVAGDTDTQYFGPGTRLTVL.

This chain joins TRBV5-6 and TRBJ2-1, with 9 bases fitting TRBD1. Germline values: CDR1 SGHDT, CDR2 YYEEEE. The V and J ends lost 3 bases and 3 bases, in that order; junction bases with no gene match: 1. This CDR3 is 14 amino acids long. CDR3 region: CASSSDRGYNEQFF. CDR3 sequence (DNA): TGTGCCAGCAGCTCGGACAGGGGCTACAATGAGCAGTTCTTC.

The chain uses TRBV27 and TRBJ2-2; 8 bases align to TRBD2. The CDR3 covers 16 residues. Looked up from germline, CDR1 is MNHEY and CDR2 is SMNVEV (reference sequence). Trimming took 0 bases from V and 4 from J; bases not matched to a gene: 4. CDR3 in DNA: TGTGCCAGCAGTTTATCAAGCGGGAGTTTCACCGGGGAGCTGTTTTTT. It specifies CASSLSSGSFTGELFF.

The CDR3 spells CASSYSTGNGYTF. CDR3 DNA sequence: TGTGCCAGCAGTTACTCGACAGGGAATGGCTACACCTTC. J is TRBJ1-2 and V is TRBV6-5; the match to TRBD1 covers 7 bases. Germline V gene sequence: CDR1 MNHEY, CDR2 SVGAGI. Unmatched junction bases numbered 1, after V lost 0 bases and J lost 6 bases. The CDR3 totals 13 residues.

The chain carries TRBV28 and TRBJ2-7; a possible D gene is TRBD2 (6 bases). Trimming took off 5 bases at V and 13 bases at J, with 27 bases between the two ends. This CDR3 has 15 amino acids. The germline CDR1 and CDR2 sequences are MDHEN and SYDVKM. CDR3 sequence: CASSLGEVFNSPSYF. The CDR3 region has the DNA TGTGCCAGCAGTCTTGGGGAGGTGTTTAATTCCCCCTCTTACTTC.

The rearrangement joins TRBV28 to TRBJ1-5; D is uncertain. The germline V gene has CDR1 MDHEN and CDR2 SYDVKM. This CDR3 comprises 16 residues. Trimming took 5 bases from V and 5 from J, leaving 19 bases between them. CDR3 residues: CASSLQTPTVDQPQHF. The CDR3 DNA follows: TGTGCCAGCAGTCTTCAAACTCCCACAGTAGATCAGCCCCAGCATTTT.

V and J are TRBV19 and TRBJ2-3, with D unclear. The CDR3 runs 15 residues. V was cut by 3 bases and J by 0 bases, with 10 bases left in between. Germline-derived CDR1 and CDR2 are LNHDA and SQIVND (reference sequence). The CDR3 region has the DNA TGTGCCAGTAGTATGTCTGACTCTAGCACAGATACGCAGTATTTT. Its protein product is CASSMSDSSTDTQYF.

The chain combines TRBV19 with TRBJ1-1; a weak D match, TRBD1 (5 bases). The CDR3 extends over 13 amino acids. V was cut by 4 bases and J by 7 bases, with 13 bases left in between. Germline CDR1 LNHDA, CDR2 SQIVND (reference sequence). In DNA form, the CDR3 reads TGTGCCAGTAGTACAGACCGTGGGGGTGAAGCTTTCTTT. Amino acids: CASSTDRGGEAFF.

CDR3 DNA: TGTGCCAGCAGCTCACCGGGACCCCGGGGCCCTCAGCCCCAGCATTTT. Residues: CASSSPGPRGPQPQHF. The V call is TRBV28, the J call TRBJ1-5; TRBD1 is a possible D gene (5 bases). Germline loops: CDR1 MDHEN, CDR2 SYDVKM. This CDR3 spans 16 amino acids. The V gene lost 6 bases and the J gene lost 6 bases, with 21 bases spanning the gap.

This chain links TRBV9 with TRBJ1-2; D is ambiguous. The V gene lost 0 bases and the J gene lost 7 bases, with 13 bases spanning the gap. The CDR3 covers 14 residues. CDR1 SGDLS and CDR2 YYNGEE come from the germline V gene. CDR3: CASSVDHKPGGYTF. The CDR3 coding sequence is TGTGCCAGCAGCGTAGATCACAAGCCGGGTGGCTACACCTTC.

The J gene is TRBJ1-1, the V gene TRBV5-6; D remains ambiguous. The V and J ends lost 4 bases and 8 bases respectively, with 12 bases between them. This CDR3 spans 12 amino acids. CDR1 is SGHDT and CDR2 is YYEEEE in the germline V gene. The chain's CDR3 is CASSRGIAEAFF. The CDR3, as DNA: TGTGCCAGCAGCCGGGGTATAGCCGAAGCTTTCTTT.

The chain is built from TRBV28 and TRBJ1-1; no reliable D call. This CDR3 is built from 13 residues. With 3 bases removed from V and 5 bases from J, the gap between germline ends came to 10 bases. Germline V gene lookup returns CDR1 MDHEN and CDR2 SYDVKM. CDR3 sequence (DNA): TGTGCCAGCAGTTTCTCGGGGAGGACTGAAGCTTTCTTT. This translates into CASSFSGRTEAFF.

This sequence joins TRBV6-5 and TRBJ2-1, with TRBD2 identical over 8 bases. J gave up 9 bases and V 4 bases, and 5 bases lay outside the gene matches. Germline CDR1 is MNHEY and CDR2 is SVGAGI. The CDR3 totals 13 residues. The DNA of the CDR3 is TGTGCCAGCAGTTCCTGGACTAGCAGTGAGCAGTTCTTC. Amino acid sequence: CASSSWTSSEQFF.

This chain links TRBV30 with TRBJ2-7; 8 bases are shared with TRBD2. The germline gives CDR1 GTSNPN, CDR2 SVGIG (reference sequence). J gave up 1 base and V 3 bases, and 14 bases lay outside the gene matches. The CDR3 runs 17 residues. The CDR3 DNA follows: TGTGCCTGGAGCGGGGCGGGAGGCCGGTCTATTTCCTACGAGCAGTACTTC. It is translated as CAWSGAGGRSISYEQYF.

The chain uses TRBV19 and TRBJ2-5, with D uncertain. Germline V lookup: CDR1 LNHDA, CDR2 SQIVND (reference sequence). V lost 5 bases and J lost 5, with 12 bases in between. The CDR3 runs to 13 residues. CDR3 loop: CASSAPSMETQYF. Here the CDR3 DNA reads TGTGCCAGTAGTGCCCCCTCAATGGAGACCCAGTACTTC. Filled out from reference TRBV19 and TRBJ2-5, the complete variable domain reads DGGITQSPKYLFRKEGQNVTLSCEQNLNHDAMYWYRQDPGQGLRLIYYSQIVNDFQKGDIAEGYSVSREKKESFPLTVTSAQKNPTAFYLCASSAPSMETQYFGPGTRLLVL.

This sequence joins TRBV5-1 and TRBJ1-5; TRBD1 is a possible D gene (5 bases). The CDR3 extends over 13 amino acids. Germline V gene data show CDR1 as SGHRS and CDR2 as YFSETQ. The V end lost 4 bases, the J end lost 10 bases, and 15 bases lay between the germline ends. CDR3 protein: CASSRDLSSPQHF. CDR3 nucleotides: TGCGCCAGCAGCCGGGACCTTAGCTCCCCCCAGCATTTT.

The sample holds a few counts of this clone. V gene TRBV6-5 combines with J gene TRBJ2-7, with D perhaps given as TRBD1 or TRBD2 (5 bases each). This CDR3 comprises 15 residues. The V end lost 0 bases, the J end lost 7 bases, and 16 bases lay between the germline ends. CDR1 and CDR2 from the germline V gene are MNHEY and SVGAGI. In DNA form, the CDR3 reads TGTGCCAGCAGTTACTCGGGACCGATCTTTGGGGAGCAGTACTTC. This gives the protein CASSYSGPIFGEQYF.

The rearrangement joins TRBV7-9 to TRBJ2-7; D gene uncertain. With 2 bases removed from V and 0 bases from J, the gap between germline ends came to 14 bases. Germline CDR1 reads SEHNR; CDR2 reads FQNEAQ (reference sequence). The CDR3 spans 16 residues. The CDR3 spells CASSLSAGHLSYEQYF. For the CDR3, the DNA is TGTGCCAGCAGCTTATCTGCAGGCCATCTCTCCTACGAGCAGTACTTC.